This T cell receptor beta chain stems from a study of regulatory T cells in long-lasting Graves disease. Investigators prepared the TCR beta libraries by applying iRepertoire HTBI primers and Arm-PCR of CDR3 regions. TCRdb reprocessed the multiplex PCR reads via MiXCR and lists one record per CDR3 protein. Of 400,000 or so distinct CDR3 sequences listed, about a quarter are singletons. V lost 5 bases, J lost 5 bases, and 11 bases lay in between. The germline gives CDR1 SGHAT, CDR2 FQNNGV. This CDR3 is built from 13 residues. Described time point: persistent/refractory GD, antithyroid drugs over 5 years with positive TRAb. The TCR library used RNA extracted from PBMCs. EDTA tubes received approximately 10 milliliters of drawn peripheral blood.

This receptor was taken from a female donor with Graves disease. The V and J genes are TRBV11-2 and TRBJ2-3; D is uncertain. The sample here was peripheral blood mononuclear cells (PBMCs), taken when the disease was refractory, from a patient treated with antithyroid drugs. The CDR3 spells CASSPLAGDTQYF. In DNA, the CDR3 is TGTGCCAGCAGCCCCCTCGCCGGAGATACGCAGTATTTT.